This T cell receptor beta chain was recovered during a study of technical replicates of blood from several donors (dated by TCRdb to 2015 to 2018). The library was produced with the immunoSEQ multiplex PCR assay. TCRdb retrieved this table from immuneACCESS and kept in-frame rearrangements only. Not all clones are present; in checked studies, unresolved V genes account for under half, and no reason is known for the remainder. In this sample the table shows almost 90,000 clones, around 95% of which occur a single time. Around 0.36% of the sample belongs to the ten largest clones. About this clone: Its antigen specificity is not known. Base qualities are not at hand, and no much larger clone is one base apart.

CDR1 MGHRA and CDR2 YSYEKL were looked up in the germline V gene. The CDR3 runs 17 amino acids, cysteine and phenylalanine included. Left in the record is the CDR3 DNA by itself, 51 bases read in frame from the first base. Unmatched junction bases come to 7, with V trimmed by 4 bases and J by 4 bases. The sequence derives from a human donor in good health. The chain uses TRBV4-1 and TRBJ2-2; 12 bases in between match TRBD2. The sequencing input was T cells isolated from PBMCs. CDR3 region: CASSLSGLAGRTGELFF. The DNA sequence is TGCGCCAGCAGCCTTAGCGGACTAGCGGGACGCACCGGGGAGCTGTTTTTT.